This T cell receptor (beta chain) was observed in a study of shared clonotypes between healthy human individuals (dated by TCRdb to the early 2020s). In terms of the full investigation: A couple of women and three men aged 18 to 49 years were included in the cohort. Per donor, three plates each were used for CD4 naive and CD4 memory, two for CD8 naive, and one for CD8 memory. To estimate repertoire size and how much clonotype sharing occurs between individuals, the study deeply sequenced the blood TCR repertoires of five or six healthy adults. To increase sequencing depth and limit assay-specific biases, TCR repertoire library preparation and sequencing were carried out by different laboratories using diverse techniques. Each donor's leukapheresis produced roughly between roughly 0.94 and 9.5 billion PBMCs. What the study reported, not specific to this receptor: Based on pairwise subsampling, the degree of clonotype sharing among donors was expected to be affected by sequencing depth. Sampling was restricted to blood, and TCR repertoires in tissues likely differ from the TCR repertoires found in blood. Compared with non-shared clonotypes, clonotypes shared by all four sorted-subset donors had higher generation probabilities. About 5% of naive CD4, 3.5% of naive CD8, about 2.1% of memory CD4, and 0.4% of memory CD8 clonotypes were shared across several donors. Naive subsets generally had larger estimated clonotype richness than memory subsets. Incomplete sequencing was indicated by rarefaction of sorted-subset datasets, despite the large sequencing depth. Because the study included only a small number of donors, the genetic and exposure-history diversity represented was limited.

TCR CDR3 regions were amplified from genomic DNA by multiplex PCR using the deep immunoSEQ assay. Genomic DNA extracted from each cell subset was distributed evenly over all wells of several immunoSEQ 96-well plates, and each plate served as one replicate. For sorted subsets, each replicate PCR was loaded with roughly 0.2 ug genomic DNA, equivalent to 25,000 to 30,000 T cell genomes. Purified libraries were measured with a Qubit 3.0 fluorometer, size-checked on a Bioanalyzer 2100, and measured again with the KAPA Library Quantification kit. Every immunoSEQ 96-well plate was sequenced on a dedicated single-read 150-cycle Illumina NextSeq 550 flow cell. In the authors' own workflow: The immunoSEQ output contained only junctional sequences without quality scores, so filtering could not match that applied to full-length reads. To assign V/J genes and CDR3, sequences were annotated against IMGT germline references using PyIR, a Python wrapper for IgBLAST v1.9. Any read was removed if the V/J assignment was weak (E-value above 1e-6), the CDR3 was missing, or the read contained stop codons, out-of-frame junctions, or ambiguous translated residues. V3J clonotypes were defined by identical inferred V gene, J gene, and CDR3 amino acid sequence. To compute the percentage overlap between repertoires, the number of shared unique clonotypes was divided by the size of the smaller repertoire. Three approaches were used to assess repertoire richness: RTK rarefaction, the Chao1 estimator, and Recon v2.1 estimates of unobserved clonotypes. Generation probabilities were computed with OLGA for all TCRbeta clonotypes obtained by the gDNA method from a few donors. As stored in TCRdb, this immuneACCESS dataset retains in-frame rearrangements with V and J assigned. A fraction of the clones does not appear; measured against another copy, unresolved V genes explain less than half of the discrepancy, and the remainder lacks a known reason. The V and J calls and the clone size are those of that table, but D and trimming were determined from the DNA. The sample profile shows hundreds of thousands of clones; almost 97% of them were found once. The ten biggest clones cover 0.055% to 0.075% of the sample.

For this clone: Its recognized antigen is unknown. The input lacks base qualities; no much larger clone sits a single base away.

Donors were healthy HIV-negative adults with no recently reported acute infections or vaccinations. Every donor was a Caucasian adult living in Nashville, Tennessee, USA. CD4+ T cells were enriched through magnetic negative selection, after which naive cells were positively selected on CD45RA and the remaining negative fraction served as the memory subset. After blood collection by leukapheresis, PBMCs were isolated using Ficoll-Histopaque density gradient centrifugation and then cryopreserved in the vapor phase of liquid nitrogen. Purity and quantity of every magnetically sorted T cell population were checked by analytical flow cytometry. From each sorted fraction, genomic DNA was isolated and quantified by UV absorbance on a Nanodrop 2000c. The material sequenced was naive CD4+ T cells sorted from blood. Read against the paper, the sample's cell subset or site label means: CD45RA+ positively selected. This TCR was recovered from a woman aged 30 to 39 in good health.

The CDR3 region has the sequence CASSQVFGATGTDTQYF. DNA sequence: TGCGCCAGCAGCCAGGTCTTTGGGGCTACTGGCACAGATACGCAGTATTTT. The sequence is built from TRBV4-1 and TRBJ2-3, with a weak D call of TRBD1 (5 bases match). V loses 3 bases, J loses 1 base, and the germline ends lie 17 bases apart. Looking up the germline V gene yields CDR1 MGHRA and CDR2 YSYEKL. From its cysteine to its phenylalanine, the CDR3 spans 17 amino acids. The read is trimmed to its CDR3 DNA, 51 bases read in frame from base 1.